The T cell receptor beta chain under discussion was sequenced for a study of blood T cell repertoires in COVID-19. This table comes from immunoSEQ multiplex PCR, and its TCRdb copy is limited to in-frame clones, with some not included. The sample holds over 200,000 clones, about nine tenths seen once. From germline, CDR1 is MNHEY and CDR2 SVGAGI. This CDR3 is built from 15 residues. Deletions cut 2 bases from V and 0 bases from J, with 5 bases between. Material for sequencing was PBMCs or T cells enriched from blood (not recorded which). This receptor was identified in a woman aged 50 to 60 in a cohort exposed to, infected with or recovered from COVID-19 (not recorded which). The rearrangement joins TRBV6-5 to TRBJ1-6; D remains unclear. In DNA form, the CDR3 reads TGTGCCAGCAGTTACCTAAGCTCCTATAATTCACCCCTCCACTTT. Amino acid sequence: CASSYLSSYNSPLHF.